This passage covers 3 T cell receptor beta chains from one sample sequenced in a study of regulatory T cells in long-lasting Graves disease. Construction of the TCR beta libraries employed iRepertoire HTBI primers in conjunction with Arm-PCR of CDR3 regions. TCRdb fed the multiplex PCR reads into MiXCR, producing one record per CDR3 protein. The sample records 520,000 or so distinct CDR3 sequences, around 13% being singletons. As for time point: newly diagnosed GD, antithyroid drugs for less than 3 months. After RNA was extracted from PBMCs, the TCR library was made from it. The same sample was also studied in work on T cells in Graves' hyperthyroidism and ophthalmopathy.

The specimen comprised peripheral blood mononuclear cells (PBMCs), sampled at new diagnosis, from a patient treated with antithyroid drugs. The receptors here all came from a woman in her thirties with Graves disease.

Notes on this clonotype: A single base separates this from a much larger clone, so it may be a read error. The V call is TRBV13, the J call TRBJ1-2; D unclear. V lost 5 bases and J lost 6, with 16 bases in between. The germline V gene has CDR1 PRHDT and CDR2 FYEKMQ (reference sequence). The CDR3 covers 14 residues. This CDR3 is CASSTEASNHGYTF. The CDR3, as DNA: TGTGCCAGCAGCACGGAGGCTTCCAACCATGGCTACACCTTC.

This clonotype was picked up a small number of times. Germline and junction disagree at one end, which may indicate a read error. This chain connects TRBV20-1 to TRBJ1-2; the match to TRBD1 covers 8 bases. The CDR3 covers 14 residues. The germline gives CDR1 DFQATT, CDR2 SNEGSKA (reference sequence). DNA for the CDR3: TGCAGTGCTAGAGGGCGACAGGGGAACTATGGCCACACCTTC. This sequence encodes CSARGRQGNYGHTF.

The sample holds many counts of this clonotype. This sequence joins TRBV30 and TRBJ2-7, with D tentatively TRBD1 (6 bases). CDR3 length: 11 amino acids. V lost 0 bases and J lost 11, with 11 bases in between. Germline CDR1 and CDR2: GTSNPN and SVGIG (reference sequence). CDR3 nucleotides: TGTGCCTGGAGTGTAAGTACAGGGAAGTACTTC. As protein: CAWSVSTGKYF.